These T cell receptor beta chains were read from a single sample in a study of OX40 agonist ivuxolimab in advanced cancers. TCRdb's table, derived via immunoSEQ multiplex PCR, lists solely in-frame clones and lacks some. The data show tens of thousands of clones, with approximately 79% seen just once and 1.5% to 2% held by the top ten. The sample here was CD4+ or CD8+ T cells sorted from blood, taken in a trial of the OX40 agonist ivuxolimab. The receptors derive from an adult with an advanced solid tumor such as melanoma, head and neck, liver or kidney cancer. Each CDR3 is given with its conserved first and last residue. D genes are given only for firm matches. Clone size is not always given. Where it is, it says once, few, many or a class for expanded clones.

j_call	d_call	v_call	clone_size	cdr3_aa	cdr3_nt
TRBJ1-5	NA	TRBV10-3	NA	CAISNRTNQPQHF	TGTGCCATCAGTAACAGGACCAATCAGCCCCAGCATTTT
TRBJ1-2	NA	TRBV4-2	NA	CASSQRGEGYGYTF	TGTGCCAGCAGCCAACGGGGTGAGGGCTATGGCTACACCTTC
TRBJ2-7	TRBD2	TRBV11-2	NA	CASSSRGDPTWGEQYF	TGTGCCAGCAGCTCTCGGGGGGACCCTACTTGGGGCGAGCAGTACTTC
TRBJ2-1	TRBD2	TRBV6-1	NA	CASSPHSGAYNEQFF	TGTGCCAGCAGTCCCCATAGCGGGGCCTACAATGAGCAGTTCTTC
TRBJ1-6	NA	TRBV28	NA	CASNPNRDYNSPLHF	TGTGCCAGCAACCCAAACAGGGACTATAATTCACCCCTCCACTTT
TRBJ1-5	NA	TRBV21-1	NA	CASSKGGDRSNQPQHF	TGTGCCAGCAGCAAAGGGGGGGACAGGAGCAATCAGCCCCAGCATTTT
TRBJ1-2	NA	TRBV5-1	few	CASSLDRGDYGYTF	TGCGCCAGCAGCTTGGATAGAGGTGACTATGGCTACACCTTC
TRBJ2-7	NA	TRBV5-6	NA	CASSLEFGREYEQYF	TGTGCCAGCAGCTTGGAGTTTGGGAGAGAATACGAGCAGTACTTC
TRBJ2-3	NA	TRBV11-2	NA	CASSLFEDPDTQYF	TGTGCCAGCAGCTTATTTGAGGACCCAGATACGCAGTATTTT
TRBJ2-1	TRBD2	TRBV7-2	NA	CASSLPGLGGNEQFF	TGTGCCAGCAGCTTACCAGGACTAGGAGGCAATGAGCAGTTCTTC
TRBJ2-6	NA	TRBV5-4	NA	CASSLGKTLGANVLTF	TGTGCCAGCAGCTTGGGAAAGACTCTGGGGGCCAACGTCCTGACTTTC
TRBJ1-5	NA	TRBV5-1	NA	CASSLEGGQPQHF	TGCGCCAGCAGCTTAGAGGGAGGGCAGCCCCAGCATTTT
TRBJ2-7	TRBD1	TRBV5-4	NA	CASSLGTGLAYEQYF	TGTGCCAGCAGCCTTGGGACAGGCCTAGCCTACGAGCAGTACTTC
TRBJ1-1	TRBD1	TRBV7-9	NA	CASLQGAQNTEAFF	TGTGCCAGCCTACAGGGGGCCCAGAACACTGAAGCTTTCTTT
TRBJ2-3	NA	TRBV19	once	CASSIDSGGTDTQYF	TGTGCCAGTAGTATTGATTCTGGGGGCACAGATACGCAGTATTTT
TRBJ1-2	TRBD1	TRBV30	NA	CAWSSRGTGRGYTF	TGTGCCTGGAGTTCCCGAGGGACAGGGAGAGGCTACACCTTC
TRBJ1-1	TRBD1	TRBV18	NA	CASSPGQVNTEAFF	TGTGCCAGCTCACCGGGACAGGTGAACACTGAAGCTTTCTTT
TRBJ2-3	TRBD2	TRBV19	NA	CASSSGGYTDTQYF	TGTGCCAGTAGTAGCGGGGGGTACACAGATACGCAGTATTTT
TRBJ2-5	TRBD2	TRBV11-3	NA	CASSFASGGRGETQYF	TGTGCCAGCAGCTTCGCTAGCGGGGGTCGAGGGGAGACCCAGTACTTC
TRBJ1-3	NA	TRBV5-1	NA	CASSLAGPGLVGNTIYF	TGCGCCAGCAGCTTGGCCGGGCCAGGGCTTGTTGGAAACACCATATATTTT
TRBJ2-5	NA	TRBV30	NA	CAWTKRRGETQYF	TGTGCCTGGACCAAACGGCGGGGAGAGACCCAGTACTTC
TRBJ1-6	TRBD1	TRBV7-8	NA	CASSLTPGQGYSPLHF	TGTGCCAGCAGCCTCACCCCGGGACAGGGTTATTCACCCCTCCACTTT
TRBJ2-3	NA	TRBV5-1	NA	CASSLGARGTDTQYF	TGCGCCAGCAGCTTGGGAGCTAGAGGGACAGATACGCAGTATTTT
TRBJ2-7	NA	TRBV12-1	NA	CASSFERTSGSYEQYF	TGTGCCAGCAGCTTTGAGCGGACTAGCGGCTCCTACGAGCAGTACTTC
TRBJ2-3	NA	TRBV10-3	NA	CAISEGHTDTQYF	TGTGCCATCAGTGAGGGGCACACAGATACGCAGTATTTT
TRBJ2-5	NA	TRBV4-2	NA	CASSQERQGAGQETQYF	TGTGCCAGCAGCCAAGAGAGACAGGGAGCGGGGCAAGAGACCCAGTACTTC
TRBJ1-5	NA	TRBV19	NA	CASSSRPRNGQPQHF	TGTGCCAGTAGCTCCAGGCCGCGGAACGGTCAGCCCCAGCATTTT
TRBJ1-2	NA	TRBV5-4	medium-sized	CASSLWSGDYGYTF	TGTGCCAGCAGCTTGTGGTCAGGGGACTATGGCTACACCTTC
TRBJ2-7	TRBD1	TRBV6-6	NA	CASSLPGQGSYEQYF	TGTGCCAGCAGCCTACCGGGACAGGGGTCCTACGAGCAGTACTTC
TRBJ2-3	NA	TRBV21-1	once	CASSKAGPMGDTQYF	TGTGCCAGCAGCAAAGCGGGGCCGATGGGAGATACGCAGTATTTT
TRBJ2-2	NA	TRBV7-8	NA	CASSLVPSRPMNTGELFF	TGTGCCAGCAGCTTAGTACCGTCTCGACCGATGAACACCGGGGAGCTGTTTTTT
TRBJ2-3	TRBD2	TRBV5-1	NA	CASSLTLAVDTDTQYF	TGCGCCAGCAGCTTAACACTAGCGGTAGACACAGATACGCAGTATTTT
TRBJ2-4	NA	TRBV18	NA	CASSPLGALQAKNIQYF	TGTGCCAGCTCACCGCTCGGGGCCCTACAAGCCAAAAACATTCAGTACTTC
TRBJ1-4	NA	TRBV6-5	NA	CASSLLATNEKLFF	TGTGCCAGCAGTCTTTTGGCAACTAATGAAAAACTGTTTTTT
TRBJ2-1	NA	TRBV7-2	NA	CASSLGAASYNEQFF	TGTGCCAGCAGCTTAGGGGCGGCTTCCTACAATGAGCAGTTCTTC
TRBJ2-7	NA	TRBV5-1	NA	CASSLENPGPYEQYF	TGCGCCAGCAGCTTGGAAAACCCAGGTCCCTACGAGCAGTACTTC
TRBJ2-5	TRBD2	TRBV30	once	CAWSSSTSGGGHGETQYF	TGTGCCTGGAGTTCGTCGACTAGCGGGGGGGGCCATGGAGAGACCCAGTACTTC
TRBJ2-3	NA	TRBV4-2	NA	CASSQGTGYGTDTQYF	TGTGCCAGCAGCCAAGGGACTGGATATGGAACAGATACGCAGTATTTT
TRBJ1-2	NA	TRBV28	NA	CASSFQGPYGYTF	TGTGCCAGCAGTTTTCAGGGCCCCTATGGCTACACCTTC
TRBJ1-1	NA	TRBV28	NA	CASSPPRGQGEAFF	TGTGCCAGCAGTCCCCCTCGGGGTCAGGGTGAAGCTTTCTTT
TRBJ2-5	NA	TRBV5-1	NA	CASTVLGRQETQYF	TGCGCCAGCACCGTCCTGGGCCGCCAAGAGACCCAGTACTTC
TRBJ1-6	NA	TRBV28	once	CASSFSRWNSPLHF	TGTGCCAGCAGTTTTAGTAGGTGGAATTCACCCCTCCACTTT
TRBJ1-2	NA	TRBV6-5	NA	CASSYSISHRDYGYTF	TGTGCCAGCAGTTACTCGATATCCCACCGGGACTATGGCTACACCTTC
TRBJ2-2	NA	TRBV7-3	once	CASSSLVGGTGELFF	TGTGCCAGCAGCTCCTTAGTAGGGGGAACCGGGGAGCTGTTTTTT
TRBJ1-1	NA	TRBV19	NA	CASSITNADTEAFF	TGTGCCAGTAGTATAACCAATGCGGACACTGAAGCTTTCTTT
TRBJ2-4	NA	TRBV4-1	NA	CASSGQLAKNIQYF	TGCGCCAGCAGCGGGCAATTAGCCAAAAACATTCAGTACTTC
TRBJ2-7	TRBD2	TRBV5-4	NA	CASSLMLAGGSYEQYF	TGTGCCAGCAGCTTGATGCTAGCGGGGGGTTCCTACGAGCAGTACTTC
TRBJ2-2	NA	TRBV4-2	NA	CASSQDIKAGELFF	TGTGCCAGCAGCCAAGATATTAAGGCCGGTGAGCTGTTTTTT
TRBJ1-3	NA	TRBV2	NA	CASSDGAGNTIYF	TGTGCCAGCAGTGACGGGGCTGGAAACACCATATATTTT
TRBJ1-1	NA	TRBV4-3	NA	CASSPSPTGPNTEAFF	TGCGCCAGCAGCCCGTCCCCGACAGGACCGAACACTGAAGCTTTCTTT